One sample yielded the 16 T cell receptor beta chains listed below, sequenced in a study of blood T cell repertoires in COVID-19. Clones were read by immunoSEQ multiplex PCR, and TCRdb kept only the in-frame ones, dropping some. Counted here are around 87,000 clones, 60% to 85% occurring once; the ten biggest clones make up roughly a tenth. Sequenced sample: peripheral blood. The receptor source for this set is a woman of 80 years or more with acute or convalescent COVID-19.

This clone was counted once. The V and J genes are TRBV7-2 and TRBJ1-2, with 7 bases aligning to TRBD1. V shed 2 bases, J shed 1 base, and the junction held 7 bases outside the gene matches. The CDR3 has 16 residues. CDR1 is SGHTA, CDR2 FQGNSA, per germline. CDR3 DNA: TGTGCCAGCAGCTTAATCCCACAGGGGTTTAACTATGGCTACACCTTC. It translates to CASSLIPQGFNYGYTF. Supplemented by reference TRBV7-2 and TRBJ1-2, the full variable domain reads GAGVSQSPSNKVTEKGKDVELRCDPISGHTALYWYRQSLGQGLEFLIYFQGNSAPDKSGLPSDRFSAERTGGSVSTLTIQRTQQEDSAVYLCASSLIPQGFNYGYTFGSGTRLTVV.

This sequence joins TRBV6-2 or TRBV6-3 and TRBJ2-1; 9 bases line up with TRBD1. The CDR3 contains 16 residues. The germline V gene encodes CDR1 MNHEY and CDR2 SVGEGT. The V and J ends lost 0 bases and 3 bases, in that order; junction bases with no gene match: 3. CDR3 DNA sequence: TGTGCCAGCAGTTACTCCGGGACAGGGAGCTACAATGAGCAGTTCTTC. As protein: CASSYSGTGSYNEQFF.

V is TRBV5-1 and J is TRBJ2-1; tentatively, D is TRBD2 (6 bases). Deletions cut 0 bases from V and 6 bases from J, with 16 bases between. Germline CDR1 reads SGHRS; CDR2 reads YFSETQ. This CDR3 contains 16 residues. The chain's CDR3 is CASSLVGGEVTNEQFF. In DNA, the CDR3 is TGCGCCAGCAGCTTGGTGGGGGGAGAGGTAACCAATGAGCAGTTCTTC.

In DNA form, the CDR3 reads TGTGCCAGCAGTCCCGGACAGGCGGGATCGAACACTGAAGCTTTCTTT. Its protein is CASSPGQAGSNTEAFF. V gene TRBV27 combines with J gene TRBJ1-1; TRBD1 aligns across 7 bases. The trim removed 5 bases at V and 1 base at J, leaving 10 bases unmatched. There are 16 residues in the CDR3. Germline-derived CDR1 and CDR2 are MNHEY and SMNVEV (reference sequence).

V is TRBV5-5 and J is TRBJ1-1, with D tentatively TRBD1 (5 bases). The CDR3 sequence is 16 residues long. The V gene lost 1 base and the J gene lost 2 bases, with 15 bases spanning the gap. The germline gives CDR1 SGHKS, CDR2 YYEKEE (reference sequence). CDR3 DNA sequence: TGTGCCAGCAGCTTGAACCCCTCCGGGGGTAACACTGAAGCTTTCTTT. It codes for CASSLNPSGGNTEAFF.

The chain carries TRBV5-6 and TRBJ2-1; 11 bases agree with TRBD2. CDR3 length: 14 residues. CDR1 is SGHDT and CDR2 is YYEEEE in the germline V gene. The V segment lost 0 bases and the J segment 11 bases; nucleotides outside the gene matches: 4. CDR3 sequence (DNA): TGTGCCAGCAGCTTGGGACTAGCGGGAATTAAGCAGTTCTTC. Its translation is CASSLGLAGIKQFF.

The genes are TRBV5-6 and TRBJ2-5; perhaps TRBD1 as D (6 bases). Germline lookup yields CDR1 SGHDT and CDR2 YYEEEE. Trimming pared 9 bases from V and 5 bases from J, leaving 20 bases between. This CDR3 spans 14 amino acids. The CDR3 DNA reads TGTGCCACCTCTTCACCCGAAAGGGGGGAGACCCAGTACTTC. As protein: CATSSPERGETQYF.

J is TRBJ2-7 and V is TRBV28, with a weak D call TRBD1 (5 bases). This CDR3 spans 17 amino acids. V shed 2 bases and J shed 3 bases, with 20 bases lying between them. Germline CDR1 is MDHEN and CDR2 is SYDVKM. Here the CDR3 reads CASSLRSYGRGHYEQYF. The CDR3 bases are TGTGCCAGCAGTTTAAGGTCGTATGGAAGGGGCCACTACGAGCAGTACTTC.

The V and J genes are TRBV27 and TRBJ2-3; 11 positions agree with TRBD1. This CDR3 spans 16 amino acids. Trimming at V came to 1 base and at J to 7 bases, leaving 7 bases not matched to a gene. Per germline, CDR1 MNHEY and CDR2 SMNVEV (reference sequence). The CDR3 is CASSLFKDRGPYTQYF. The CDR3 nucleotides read TGTGCCAGCAGTTTATTTAAGGACAGGGGGCCATATACGCAGTATTTT.

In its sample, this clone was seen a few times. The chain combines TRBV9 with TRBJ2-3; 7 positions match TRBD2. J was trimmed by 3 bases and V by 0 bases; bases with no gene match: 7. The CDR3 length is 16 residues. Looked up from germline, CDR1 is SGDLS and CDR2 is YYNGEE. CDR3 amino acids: CASSVVEGRGTDTQYF. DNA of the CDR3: TGTGCCAGCAGCGTAGTTGAAGGGCGGGGGACAGATACGCAGTATTTT.

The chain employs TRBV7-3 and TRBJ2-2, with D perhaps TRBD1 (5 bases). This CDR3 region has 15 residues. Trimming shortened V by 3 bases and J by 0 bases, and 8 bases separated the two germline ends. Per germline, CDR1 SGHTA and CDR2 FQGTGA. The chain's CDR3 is CASSFGHTNTGELFF. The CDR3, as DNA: TGTGCCAGCAGCTTCGGACATACGAACACCGGGGAGCTGTTTTTT.

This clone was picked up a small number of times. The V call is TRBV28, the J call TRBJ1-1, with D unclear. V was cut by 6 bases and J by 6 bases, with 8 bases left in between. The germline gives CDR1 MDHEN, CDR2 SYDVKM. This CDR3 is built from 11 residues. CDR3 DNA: TGTGCCAGCAGCGTACGGGCTGAAGCTTTCTTT. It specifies CASSVRAEAFF.

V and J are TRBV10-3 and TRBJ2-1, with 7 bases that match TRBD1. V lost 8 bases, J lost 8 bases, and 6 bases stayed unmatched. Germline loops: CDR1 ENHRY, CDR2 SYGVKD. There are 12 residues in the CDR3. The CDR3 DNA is TGTGCCATCTCTCTGACAGGGCATGAGCAGTTCTTC. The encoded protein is CAISLTGHEQFF.

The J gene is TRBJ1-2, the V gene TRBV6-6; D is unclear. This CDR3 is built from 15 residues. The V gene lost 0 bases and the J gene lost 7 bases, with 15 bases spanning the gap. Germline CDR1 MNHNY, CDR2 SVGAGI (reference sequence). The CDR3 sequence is CASSYSTGRLSGYTF. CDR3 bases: TGTGCCAGCAGTTACTCGACTGGCAGACTGTCTGGCTACACCTTC.

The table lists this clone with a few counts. The CDR3 sequence: CASSLDFSGDTEAFF. The CDR3 DNA reads TGCGCCAGCAGCTTGGATTTTTCCGGTGACACTGAAGCTTTCTTT. The chain joins TRBV5-1 to TRBJ1-1; D ambiguous. CDR3 length: 15 residues. Trimming stripped 0 bases from V and 3 bases from J, with 12 bases between. From germline, CDR1 is SGHRS and CDR2 YFSETQ. Filled out from reference TRBV5-1 and TRBJ1-1, the complete variable domain reads KAGVTQTPRYLIKTRGQQVTLSCSPISGHRSVSWYQQTPGQGLQFLFEYFSETQRNKGNFPGRFSGRQFSNSRSEMNVSTLELGDSALYLCASSLDFSGDTEAFFGQGTRLTVV.

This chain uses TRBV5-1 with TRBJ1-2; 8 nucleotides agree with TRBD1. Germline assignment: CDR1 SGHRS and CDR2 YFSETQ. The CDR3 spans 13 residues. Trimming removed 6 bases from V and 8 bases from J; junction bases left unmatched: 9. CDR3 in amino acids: CASNPTGARGYTF. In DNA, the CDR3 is TGCGCCAGCAACCCGACAGGGGCTCGCGGCTACACCTTC.